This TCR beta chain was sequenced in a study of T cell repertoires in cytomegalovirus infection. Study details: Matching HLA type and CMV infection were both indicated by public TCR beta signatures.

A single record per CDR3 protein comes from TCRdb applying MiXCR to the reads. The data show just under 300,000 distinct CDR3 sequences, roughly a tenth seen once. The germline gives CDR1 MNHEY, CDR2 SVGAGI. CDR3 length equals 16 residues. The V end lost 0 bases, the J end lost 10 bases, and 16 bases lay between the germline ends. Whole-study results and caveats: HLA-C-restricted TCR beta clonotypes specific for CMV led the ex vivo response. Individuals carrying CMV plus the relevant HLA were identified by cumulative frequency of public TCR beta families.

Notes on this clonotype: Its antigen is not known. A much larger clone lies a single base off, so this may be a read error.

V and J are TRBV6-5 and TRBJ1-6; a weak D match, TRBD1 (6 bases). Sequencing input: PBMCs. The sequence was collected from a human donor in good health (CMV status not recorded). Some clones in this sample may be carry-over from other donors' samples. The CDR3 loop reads CASSYSPLTGLSPLHF. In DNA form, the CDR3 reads TGTGCCAGCAGTTACTCCCCCCTGACAGGACTGTCACCCCTCCACTTT.